The 5 T cell receptor beta chains reported below all come from one sample, sequenced in a study of cytomegalovirus exposure and HLA in healthy donors. With 60 Vbeta and 13 Jbeta primers, the PCR was carried out. Some clones are missing from TCRdb's copy, which holds only in-frame ones; the method was immunoSEQ multiplex PCR. The sample holds fewer than 180,000 clones; 55% to 75% are singletons and the top ten take 6% to 8.5%. Sequencing used PBMCs. These receptors were taken from a woman aged 55-69 years in good health and CMV-seropositive.

This clone was seen more than once but under ten times. The rearrangement links TRBV29-1 to TRBJ2-3, with 9 bases aligning to TRBD2. This CDR3 has 21 amino acids. The germline gives CDR1 SQVTM, CDR2 ANQGSEA. Germline trimming cut 6 bases from V and 0 bases from J; bases unmatched to any gene: 25. In DNA form, the CDR3 reads TGCAGCGTCAGACCAGGGAGAGGGGCTAGCGGGATATCCTCTAGCACAGATACGCAGTATTTT. Its protein is CSVRPGRGASGISSSTDTQYF.

The gene calls are TRBV29-1 and TRBJ2-1, with 9 bases fitting TRBD2. This CDR3 is 16 amino acids long. With V trimmed by 0 bases and J by 3 bases, 6 bases remained unmatched. Germline CDR1 SQVTM, CDR2 ANQGSEA. CDR3 coding DNA: TGCAGCGTTGAAGAACAGCGGGAGGACGTCTACAATGAGCAGTTCTTC. Translation gives CSVEEQREDVYNEQFF.

This clone was recorded a few times. In the same sample, other DNA sequences code for this CDR3. The chain links TRBV28 to TRBJ2-4; possible D gene TRBD2, 6 bases. Germline V gene lookup returns CDR1 MDHEN and CDR2 SYDVKM. The CDR3 has 14 amino acids. V was shortened by 3 bases and J by 1 base, with 7 bases between the two germline ends. The CDR3 nucleotides read TGTGCCAGCAGTTTGGCGGGGGCCAAAAACATTCAGTACTTC. Translating gives CASSLAGAKNIQYF.

J is TRBJ2-7 and V is TRBV7-6; D possibly corresponds to TRBD2 (6 bases). Between the trimmed V and J ends, which lost 4 bases and 2 bases, there was a span of 15 bases. The CDR3 loop spans 15 amino acids. The germline V gene encodes CDR1 SGHVS and CDR2 FNYEAQ. CDR3: CASSYGGGPPYEQYF. CDR3 nucleotide sequence: TGTGCCAGCAGCTACGGGGGAGGCCCCCCCTACGAGCAGTACTTC. Full variable domain (rest looked up from reference TRBV7-6 and TRBJ2-7): GAGVSQSPRYKVTKRGQDVALRCDPISGHVSLYWYRQALGQGPEFLTYFNYEAQQDKSGLPNDRFSAERPEGSISTLTIQRTEQRDSAMYRCASSYGGGPPYEQYFGPGTRLTVT.

V usage is TRBV19 and J usage is TRBJ2-7; 14 bases line up with TRBD2. CDR3 length: 18 amino acids. Germline loops: CDR1 LNHDA, CDR2 SQIVND (reference sequence). V was pared by 3 bases and J by 5 bases, with 12 bases of the junction left unmatched. DNA for the CDR3: TGTGCCAGTAGTATCCGACTAGCGGGAGGGCCAGGTCGCCACGAGCAGTACTTC. This translates into CASSIRLAGGPGRHEQYF. Filled out from reference TRBV19 and TRBJ2-7, the complete variable domain reads DGGITQSPKYLFRKEGQNVTLSCEQNLNHDAMYWYRQDPGQGLRLIYYSQIVNDFQKGDIAEGYSVSREKKESFPLTVTSAQKNPTAFYLCASSIRLAGGPGRHEQYFGPGTRLTVT.